The T cell receptor beta chain described here comes from a study of cytomegalovirus exposure and HLA in healthy donors. The study, taken as a whole, reports: Specificity of a few CMV-associated chains for CMV antigens was verified in vitro.

The primer mix had 60 Vbeta and 13 Jbeta primers. TCRdb keeps only in-frame clones here, not all; method: immunoSEQ multiplex PCR. This table holds some 130,000 clones, approximately 79% found once. For this clone: Its antigen is as yet unknown.

This receptor was obtained from a man between 45 and 60 years old in good health and CMV-seropositive. Sequencing was done on a sample of PBMCs.

This chain's CDR3 is CASSQRQPDTGELFF. CDR3 DNA: TGCGCCAGCAGTCAAAGACAGCCTGACACCGGGGAGCTGTTTTTT. The chain recombines TRBV23-1 with TRBJ2-2, with a tentative D call TRBD1 (5 bases). TRBV23-1 is an ORF, with its function uncertain. This CDR3 has 15 residues. The V end was cut by 2 bases, the J end by 3 bases, with 10 bases between.